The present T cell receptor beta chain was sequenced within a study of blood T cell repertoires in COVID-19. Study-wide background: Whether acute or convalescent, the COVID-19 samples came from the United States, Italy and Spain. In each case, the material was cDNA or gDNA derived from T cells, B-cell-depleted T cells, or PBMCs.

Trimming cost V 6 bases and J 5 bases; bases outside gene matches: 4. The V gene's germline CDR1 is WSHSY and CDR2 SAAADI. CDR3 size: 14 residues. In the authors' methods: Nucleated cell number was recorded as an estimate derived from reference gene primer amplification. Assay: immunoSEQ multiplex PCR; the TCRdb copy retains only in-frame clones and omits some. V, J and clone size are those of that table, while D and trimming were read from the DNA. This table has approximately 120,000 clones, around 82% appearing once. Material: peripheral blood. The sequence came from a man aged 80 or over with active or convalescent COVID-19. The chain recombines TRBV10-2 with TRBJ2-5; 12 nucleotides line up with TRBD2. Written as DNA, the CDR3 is TGCGCCAGCAGCTACGGGACTAGCGGGGAGACCCAGTACTTC. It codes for CASSYGTSGETQYF.